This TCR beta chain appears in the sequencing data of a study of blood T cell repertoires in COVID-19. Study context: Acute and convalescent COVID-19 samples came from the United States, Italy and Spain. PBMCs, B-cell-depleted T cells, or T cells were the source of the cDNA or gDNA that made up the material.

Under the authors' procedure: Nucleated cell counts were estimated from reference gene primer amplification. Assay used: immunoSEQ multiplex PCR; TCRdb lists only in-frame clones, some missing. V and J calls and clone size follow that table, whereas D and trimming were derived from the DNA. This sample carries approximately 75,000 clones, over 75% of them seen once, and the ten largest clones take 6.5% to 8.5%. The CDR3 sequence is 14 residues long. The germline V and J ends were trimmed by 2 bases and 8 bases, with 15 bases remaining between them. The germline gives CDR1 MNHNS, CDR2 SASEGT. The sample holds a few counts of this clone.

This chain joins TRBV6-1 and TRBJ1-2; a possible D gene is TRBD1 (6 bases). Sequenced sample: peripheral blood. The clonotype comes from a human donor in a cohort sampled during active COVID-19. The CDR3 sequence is CASSERGHSAGYTF. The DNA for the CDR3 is TGTGCCAGCAGTGAAAGGGGACACTCGGCAGGCTACACCTTC.